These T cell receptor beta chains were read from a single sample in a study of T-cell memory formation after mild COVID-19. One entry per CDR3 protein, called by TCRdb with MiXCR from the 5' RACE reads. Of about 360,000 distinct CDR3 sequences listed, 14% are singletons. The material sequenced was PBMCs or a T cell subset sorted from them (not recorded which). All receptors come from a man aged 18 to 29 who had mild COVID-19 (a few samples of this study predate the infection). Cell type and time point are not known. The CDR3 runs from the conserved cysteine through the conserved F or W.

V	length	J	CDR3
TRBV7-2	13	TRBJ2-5	CASNHIGEETQYF
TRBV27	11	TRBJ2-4	CASSSQEQRDF
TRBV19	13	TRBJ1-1	CASTRDLNTEAFF
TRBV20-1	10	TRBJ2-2	CSARHGELFF
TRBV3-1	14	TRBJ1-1	CASSQRTISSEAFF
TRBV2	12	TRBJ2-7	CASRGQTYEQYF
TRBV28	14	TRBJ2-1	CASSLWGPRNEQFF
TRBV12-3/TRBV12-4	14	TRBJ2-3	CASSLGGPMDTQYF
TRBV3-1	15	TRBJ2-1	CASSQGATGAYEQFF
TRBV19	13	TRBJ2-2	CASTGQADGELFF
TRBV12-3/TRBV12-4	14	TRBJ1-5	CASSLMDRNQPQHF
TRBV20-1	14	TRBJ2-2	CSARAPTFSGELFF
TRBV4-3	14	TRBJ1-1	CASSRVGKGTEAFF
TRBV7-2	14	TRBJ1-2	CASSLRGAGYGYTF
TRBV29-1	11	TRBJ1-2	CSVAADTGYTF
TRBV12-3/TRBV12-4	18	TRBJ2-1	CASSLRSLGGKGTHEQFF
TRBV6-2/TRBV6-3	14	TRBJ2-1	CAIQDSNSYNEQFF
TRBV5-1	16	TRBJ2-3	CASSLRPTGNTDTQYF
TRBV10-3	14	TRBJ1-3	CAIMGGRSGNTIYF
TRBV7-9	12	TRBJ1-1	CASRLGSTEAFF
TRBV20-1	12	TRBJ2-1	CSARGSGVEQFF
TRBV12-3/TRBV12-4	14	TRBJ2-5	CASRHTIRGETQYF
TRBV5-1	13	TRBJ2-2	CASSQDPSGELFF
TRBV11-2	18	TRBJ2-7	CASSLIWAFEGLTYEQYF
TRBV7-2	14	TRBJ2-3	CASSQTSSTDTQYF
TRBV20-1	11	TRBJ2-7	CSARGGHEQYF
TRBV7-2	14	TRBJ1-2	CASSPGTAYYGYTF
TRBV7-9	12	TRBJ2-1	CASSLSGNEQFF
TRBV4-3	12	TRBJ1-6	CASSQVGGPLHF